The text below deals with one TCR beta chain. The specificity of this receptor is unknown. Base qualities are missing; no much larger clone stands one base away. The CDR3 starts with the cysteine, ends with the phenylalanine, and has 12 residues. Only the CDR3 part of the read is kept: 36 bases, read in frame from the first base. Based on the germline V gene (reference sequence), the CDR1 and CDR2 sequences are SEHNR and FQNEAQ. V was cut back by 3 bases and J by 3 bases, leaving a gap of 6 bases between them. The entry originates in a study of technical replicates of blood from four donors (dated by TCRdb to 2015 to 2018). Receptor libraries were prepared by the immunoSEQ multiplex PCR assay. What TCRdb holds here is the immuneACCESS table cut down to in-frame rearrangements. Part of the clones is not present; checked against another copy, under half of the missing clones reflect an unresolved V gene, and the others are unexplained. The sample includes roughly 93,000 clones, with roughly 95% observed a single time. The ten biggest clones cover less than 0.25% of the sample.

This clonotype was sampled from a human donor in good health. Recombination connected TRBV7-9 to TRBJ2-7, with the D gene not clear enough to name. Sequencing used T cells isolated from PBMCs. The DNA sequence is as follows: TGTGCCAGCAGCTTCAGCGACTACGAGCAGTACTTC. This translates into CASSFSDYEQYF.